One sample yielded the 6 T cell receptor beta chains listed below, sequenced in a study of glioma-infiltrating T cells. Using RNA template, CDR3s of TCR alpha and beta were amplified with iRepertoire arm-PCR. TCRdb processed the multiplex PCR reads anew with MiXCR; each CDR3 protein has one entry. Of approximately 100,000 distinct CDR3 sequences listed, around 31% are singletons. The sample taken for sequencing was glioma tissue, nonneoplastic brain tissue, or PBMCs (not recorded which). All receptors come from a human donor with low-grade glioma or glioblastoma, undergoing nonglioma brain surgery, or in good health (not recorded which).

The rearrangement joins TRBV11-2 to TRBJ2-7; unclear D gene. This CDR3 has 14 residues. V was pared by 7 bases and J by 0 bases, with 13 bases between. CDR1 is SGHAT and CDR2 is FQNNGV in the germline V gene. CDR3 residues: CASIPFTSSYEQYF. For the CDR3, the DNA is TGTGCCAGCATCCCATTTACGAGCTCCTACGAGCAGTACTTC.

Only a few counts were recorded for this clonotype. The chain carries TRBV7-9 and TRBJ1-2; a possible D gene is TRBD1 (6 bases). The CDR3 totals 15 residues. V was pared by 4 bases and J by 8 bases, with 20 bases between. In germline, CDR1 is SEHNR, CDR2 FQNEAQ (reference sequence). The CDR3 coding sequence is TGTGCCAGCAGCTCGACCCAAGGGGCAGGGGAAGGCTACACCTTC. Protein sequence: CASSSTQGAGEGYTF.

The sample holds many counts of this clonotype. The V gene is TRBV6-4, the J gene TRBJ2-3; D gene ambiguous. CDR3 size: 13 residues. Germline lookup yields CDR1 MRHNA and CDR2 SNTAGT. Trimming stripped 3 bases from V and 2 bases from J, with 6 bases between. Here the CDR3 reads CASSEQNTDTQYF. CDR3 in DNA: TGTGCCAGCAGTGAACAGAACACAGATACGCAGTATTTT.

This clonotype was seen at least ten times. The chain links TRBV19 to TRBJ2-3; 10 bases agree with TRBD2. The CDR3 has 14 amino acids. V lost 8 bases to trimming and J lost 6 bases; unmatched junction nucleotides: 8. CDR1 is LNHDA, CDR2 SQIVND, per germline (reference sequence). Here the CDR3 reads CASRAGGPGDTQYF. CDR3 bases: TGTGCCAGTCGAGCGGGGGGGCCGGGGGATACGCAGTATTTT.

This rearrangement joins TRBV9 to TRBJ2-3, with D maybe TRBD2 (6 bases). Germline CDR1 is SGDLS and CDR2 is YYNGEE. Trimming cost V 3 bases and J 1 base, with 12 bases left between them. The CDR3 has 15 residues. The CDR3 DNA is TGTGCCAGCAGCGGAGGCAGGGAGGGCACAGATACGCAGTATTTT. Encoded protein: CASSGGREGTDTQYF.

This chain links TRBV7-2 with TRBJ2-3, with 10 bases matching TRBD2. The CDR3 loop spans 14 amino acids. The germline V gene has CDR1 SGHTA and CDR2 FQGNSA. V lost 5 bases, J lost 9 bases, and 8 bases stayed unmatched. The CDR3 DNA reads as TGTGCCAGCAGCCTAGGGAGCGGGGGGGCCACGCAGTATTTT. This encodes CASSLGSGGATQYF. The full variable domain, its missing parts supplied by reference TRBV7-2 and TRBJ2-3, is GAGVSQSPSNKVTEKGKDVELRCDPISGHTALYWYRQSLGQGLEFLIYFQGNSAPDKSGLPSDRFSAERTGGSVSTLTIQRTQQEDSAVYLCASSLGSGGATQYFGPGTRLTVL.